These T cell receptor beta chains were read from a single sample in a study of CD8+ T cells in alopecia areata. Profiled with immunoSEQ multiplex PCR; TCRdb holds only in-frame clones, not every one. The sample yields 150,000 or so clones, more than 40% seen once. Sequencing used CD4+ T cells sorted from blood. These receptors came from a human donor with alopecia areata. Both conserved end residues are part of each CDR3. Each record gives: J gene, clone size, V gene, D gene, CDR3 protein, CDR3 DNA. A D gene is named only where the DNA matches it firmly. Size is stated for part of the rows, as once, few or many counts, or as a class when the clone is expanded.

TRBJ1-4 | . | TRBV27 | . | CASTPVGRVNEKLFF | TGTGCCAGCACCCCGGTCGGTAGGGTGAATGAAAAACTGTTTTTT
TRBJ1-1 | few | TRBV29-1 | . | CSVVSSRQRNTEAFF | TGCAGCGTTGTGAGCTCTCGACAGAGAAACACTGAAGCTTTCTTT
TRBJ2-7 | once | TRBV5-6 | TRBD1 | CASSPRDRVIYEQYF | TGTGCCAGCAGCCCCCGGGACAGGGTAATCTACGAGCAGTACTTC
TRBJ2-7 | few | TRBV11-2 | . | CATQNRPSSYEQYF | TGTGCCACCCAGAACAGGCCAAGCTCCTACGAGCAGTACTTC
TRBJ1-3 | few | TRBV29-1 | . | CSVGYRAVSGNTIYF | TGCAGCGTGGGGTACAGGGCTGTCTCTGGAAACACCATATATTTT
TRBJ2-7 | . | TRBV25-1 | TRBD1 | CASSAPGQLYEQYF | TGTGCCAGCAGTGCTCCGGGACAGCTCTACGAGCAGTACTTC
TRBJ2-1 | few | TRBV29-1 | . | CSFKRAQNEQFF | TGCAGCTTTAAAAGGGCCCAAAATGAGCAGTTCTTC
TRBJ2-7 | . | TRBV27 | TRBD2 | CASSFSPSSLAAHYEQYF | TGTGCCAGCAGTTTCTCTCCCTCCTCTCTAGCGGCTCACTACGAGCAGTACTTC
TRBJ2-7 | . | TRBV1 | . | CTSSQVSYEQYF | TGCACCAGCAGCCAAGTCTCATACGAGCAGTACTTC
TRBJ2-1 | once | TRBV25-1 | . | CASSESPPLDNEQFF | TGTGCCAGCAGTGAAAGTCCCCCCCTGGACAATGAGCAGTTCTTC
TRBJ2-1 | few | TRBV13 | TRBD2 | CASSPGLAGGPSYNEQFF | TGTGCCAGCAGCCCGGGACTAGCGGGAGGGCCCTCCTACAATGAGCAGTTCTTC
TRBJ2-3 | . | TRBV29-1 | TRBD2 | CSAGLAGIPDTQYF | TGCAGCGCGGGACTAGCGGGAATCCCAGATACGCAGTATTTT
TRBJ2-1 | few | TRBV18 | . | CASSPTRGEQFF | TGTGCCAGCTCACCCACACGAGGTGAGCAGTTCTTC
TRBJ1-2 | . | TRBV14 | . | CASSQNLVSGYTF | TGTGCCAGCAGCCAGAACTTGGTGTCTGGCTACACCTTC
TRBJ1-1 | . | TRBV27 | . | CASRLPGSPTEAFF | TGTGCCAGCAGATTACCCGGGTCCCCCACTGAAGCTTTCTTT
TRBJ2-7 | . | TRBV28 | TRBD1 | CASKTGKTYEQYF | TGTGCCAGCAAGACAGGGAAAACCTACGAGCAGTACTTC
TRBJ2-1 | . | TRBV6-1 | TRBD1 | CASWDRVSGEQFF | TGTGCCAGCTGGGACAGGGTAAGCGGTGAGCAGTTCTTC
TRBJ1-2 | . | TRBV7-9 | . | CASSLVSLYGYTF | TGTGCCAGCAGCTTAGTCTCCTTGTATGGCTACACCTTC
TRBJ1-3 | . | TRBV7-8 | TRBD1 | CASSLVDDRGYTIYF | TGTGCCAGCAGCTTAGTTGACGACAGGGGTTACACCATATATTTT
TRBJ2-2 | few | TRBV27 | TRBD2 | CASSFVGLAGDNTGELFF | TGTGCCAGCAGTTTTGTCGGCCTAGCGGGAGATAACACCGGGGAGCTGTTTTTT
TRBJ2-6 | . | TRBV7-3 | . | CASSPGSAGANVLTF | TGTGCCAGCAGCCCAGGGTCAGCCGGGGCCAACGTCCTGACTTTC
TRBJ2-2 | . | TRBV6-5 | TRBD2 | CASSRTSGKGELFF | TGTGCCAGCAGCCGGACTAGCGGGAAAGGGGAGCTGTTTTTT
TRBJ2-1 | few | TRBV7-9 | . | CASSLSGLQSNNEQFF | TGTGCCAGCAGCTTAAGCGGGTTACAGTCAAACAATGAGCAGTTCTTC
TRBJ2-7 | . | TRBV4-1 | TRBD2 | CASSQGTSGPYEQYF | TGCGCCAGCAGCCAAGGTACTAGCGGTCCCTACGAGCAGTACTTC
TRBJ1-5 | . | TRBV29-1 | . | CSVMQEGNQPQHF | TGCAGCGTAATGCAAGAGGGCAATCAGCCCCAGCATTTT
TRBJ2-5 | few | TRBV5-1 | . | CASSLRAGQETQYF | TGCGCCAGCAGCTTGCGGGCAGGACAAGAGACCCAGTACTTC
TRBJ2-1 | . | TRBV7-3 | . | CASSQLGTVSSYNEQFF | TGTGCCAGCAGCCAATTGGGCACGGTGAGCTCCTACAATGAGCAGTTCTTC
TRBJ2-7 | . | TRBV4-1 | . | CASSQVLVLYEQYF | TGCGCCAGCAGCCAAGTGTTAGTCCTCTACGAGCAGTACTTC
TRBJ1-1 | . | TRBV29-1 | . | CSVEGGTEAFF | TGCAGCGTTGAGGGGGGTACTGAAGCTTTCTTT
TRBJ2-1 | . | TRBV11-2 | . | CASSLEPRSTQFF | TGTGCCAGCAGCTTAGAGCCACGAAGTACGCAGTTCTTC
TRBJ1-2 | . | TRBV27 | . | CASSFSGGRAANYGYTF | TGTGCCAGCAGTTTCTCGGGTGGCAGGGCAGCTAACTATGGCTACACCTTC
TRBJ2-3 | . | TRBV18 | . | CASSPEVMQYF | TGTGCCAGCTCACCGGAGGTAATGCAGTATTTT
TRBJ2-1 | . | TRBV15 | TRBD2 | CATSWASGNYNEQFF | TGTGCCACCAGCTGGGCTAGCGGGAATTACAATGAGCAGTTCTTC
TRBJ1-2 | few | TRBV7-9 | . | CASSLEGQAGYTF | TGTGCCAGCAGCTTAGAGGGTCAGGCTGGCTACACCTTC
TRBJ2-1 | . | TRBV6-5 | TRBD2 | CASIGTRPNNEQFF | TGTGCCAGCATAGGGACTAGACCAAACAATGAGCAGTTCTTC
TRBJ2-7 | . | TRBV6-5 | . | CASSSQAYGDEQYF | TGTGCCAGCAGTTCTCAAGCGTACGGGGACGAGCAGTACTTC
TRBJ2-7 | . | TRBV7-9 | TRBD2 | CASNRGGETYEQYF | TGTGCCAGCAATCGGGGAGGGGAAACCTACGAGCAGTACTTC
TRBJ2-7 | . | TRBV5-8 | . | CASSWYYEQYF | TGTGCCAGCAGCTGGTATTACGAGCAGTACTTC
TRBJ1-2 | once | TRBV20-1 | . | CSAQPYGYTF | TGCAGTGCTCAGCCCTATGGCTACACCTTC
TRBJ2-6 | . | TRBV18 | . | CASSPEAGANVLTF | TGTGCCAGCTCACCGGAGGCTGGGGCCAACGTCCTGACTTTC
TRBJ2-7 | once | TRBV11-3 | . | CASSPHLEYEQYF | TGTGCCAGCAGCCCCCACCTGGAGTACGAGCAGTACTTC
TRBJ1-1 | few | TRBV12-5 | . | CASGSRQAEAFF | TGTGCTAGTGGATCCCGACAAGCTGAAGCTTTCTTT
TRBJ1-2 | few | TRBV7-9 | . | CASSLGQHGYTF | TGTGCCAGCAGCTTAGGGCAACATGGCTACACCTTC
TRBJ2-3 | few | TRBV5-4 | . | CASNQRDTDTQYF | TGTGCCAGCAACCAAAGGGACACAGATACGCAGTATTTT
TRBJ2-5 | . | TRBV7-8 | . | CASSLGQGSIQTQYF | TGTGCCAGCAGCTTAGGCCAGGGTAGCATACAGACCCAGTACTTC
TRBJ1-5 | . | TRBV27 | TRBD1 | CASSARQGGGQPQHF | TGTGCCAGCAGTGCGCGACAGGGAGGGGGTCAGCCCCAGCATTTT
TRBJ1-2 | . | TRBV7-9 | TRBD1 | CASSRDRADGYTF | TGTGCCAGCAGCCGGGACAGGGCCGATGGCTACACCTTC
TRBJ1-1 | once | TRBV28 | . | CASSFVNMNTEAFF | TGTGCCAGCAGTTTTGTAAACATGAACACTGAAGCTTTCTTT
TRBJ2-5 | . | TRBV7-9 | . | CASSYGTVQETQYF | TGTGCCAGCAGCTACGGGACCGTCCAAGAGACCCAGTACTTC
TRBJ1-2 | few | TRBV14 | . | CASSPELLNSNGYTF | TGTGCCAGCAGCCCCGAGCTCCTGAACTCTAATGGCTACACCTTC
TRBJ1-1 | few | TRBV29-1 | . | CSVKNTEAFF | TGCAGCGTTAAGAACACTGAAGCTTTCTTT
TRBJ1-2 | few | TRBV15 | . | CATSRDYRDYGYTF | TGTGCCACCAGCAGAGATTACAGAGACTATGGCTACACCTTC
TRBJ2-5 | . | TRBV7-8 | TRBD2 | CATRNWEGPTQTQYF | TGTGCCACCCGAAACTGGGAGGGACCAACCCAGACCCAGTACTTC
TRBJ2-3 | few | TRBV29-1 | . | CSYGTSTDTQYF | TGCAGCTACGGGACTAGCACAGATACGCAGTATTTT
TRBJ2-5 | . | TRBV30 | TRBD2 | CACKPSGTVRETQYF | TGTGCCTGTAAACCTAGCGGGACGGTCAGAGAGACCCAGTACTTC
TRBJ1-2 | once | TRBV7-3 | . | CASSSGHGEGYTF | TGTGCCAGCAGCTCAGGACATGGGGAAGGCTACACCTTC
TRBJ1-2 | . | TRBV25-1 | . | CASSEGWTDYGYTF | TGTGCCAGCAGTGAGGGTTGGACAGACTATGGCTACACCTTC
TRBJ2-1 | . | TRBV5-4 | TRBD1 | CASSFYSGGFNNEQFF | TGTGCCAGCAGCTTTTATTCAGGGGGTTTCAACAATGAGCAGTTCTTC
TRBJ2-2 | . | TRBV7-9 | . | CASSLRGPPVTGELFF | TGTGCCAGCAGCTTAAGGGGTCCTCCGGTCACCGGGGAGCTGTTTTTT